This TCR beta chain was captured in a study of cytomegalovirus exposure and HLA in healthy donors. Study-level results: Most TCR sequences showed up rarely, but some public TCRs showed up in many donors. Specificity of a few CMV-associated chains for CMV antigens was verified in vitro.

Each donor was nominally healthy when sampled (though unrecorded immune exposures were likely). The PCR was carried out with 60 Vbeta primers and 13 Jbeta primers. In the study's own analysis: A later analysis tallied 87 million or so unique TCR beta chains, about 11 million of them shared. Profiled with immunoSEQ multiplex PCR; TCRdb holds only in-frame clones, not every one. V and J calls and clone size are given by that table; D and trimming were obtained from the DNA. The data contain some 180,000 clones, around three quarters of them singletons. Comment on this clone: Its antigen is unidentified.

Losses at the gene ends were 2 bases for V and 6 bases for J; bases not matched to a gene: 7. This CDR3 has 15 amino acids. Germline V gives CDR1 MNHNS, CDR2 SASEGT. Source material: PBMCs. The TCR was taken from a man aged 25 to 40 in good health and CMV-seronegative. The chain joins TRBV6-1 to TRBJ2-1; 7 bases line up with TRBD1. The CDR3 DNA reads TGTGCCAGCAGTGAAAACGAGGGGGCGGCCAATGAGCAGTTCTTC. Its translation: CASSENEGAANEQFF.